This TCR beta chain was identified in a study of T cells in localized non-small cell lung cancer. Study results and caveats: A raised T cell density in blood coincided with lengthier overall survival.

Sequenced by immunoSEQ multiplex PCR; TCRdb stores in-frame clones only, minus some. The table includes 61,000 or so clones, around 86% detected once. This clone was seen only once. Its target is not known. This CDR3 region has 15 residues. Germline V gene lookup returns CDR1 ENHRY and CDR2 SYGVKD. V lost 6 bases to trimming and J lost 4 bases, with 18 bases between them. V gene TRBV10-3 combines with J gene TRBJ1-2; D gene unclear. The sample consisted of peripheral blood, taken before any cancer treatment. The TCR comes from a woman between 35 and 75 years old with stage I lung adenocarcinoma. CDR3 bases: TGTGCCATCAGGGGAGAGTCGGTCAACGTCTATGGCTACACCTTC. Translation: CAIRGESVNVYGYTF.